This T cell receptor (beta chain) was sequenced during a study of blood T cell repertoires in COVID-19. In the study overall: COVID-19 samples, acute and convalescent, were from the United States, Italy and Spain.

V gave up 4 bases and J gave up 0 bases, with 7 bases separating them. From germline, CDR1 is MNHEY and CDR2 SVGAGI. The CDR3 sequence is 14 residues long. This table comes from immunoSEQ multiplex PCR, and its TCRdb copy is limited to in-frame clones, with some not included. This table has approximately 54,000 clones, 90% appearing once. The sequencing input was peripheral blood. The receptor comes from a man aged 50-59 years with acute or convalescent COVID-19. The chain uses TRBV6-5 and TRBJ2-1, with D possibly being TRBD1 (5 bases). The CDR3 coding sequence is TGTGCCAGCAGTTTAGGGGCCTCCTACAATGAGCAGTTCTTC. As protein: CASSLGASYNEQFF.